The clone carrying this TCR beta chain was counted ten times or more. The data were obtained in a study of early T cells in non-severe SARS-CoV-2 infection. With 3 bases removed from V and 4 bases from J, the gap between germline ends came to 7 bases. This CDR3 is built from 14 residues. From germline, CDR1 is LNHDA and CDR2 SQIVND (reference sequence). TCRdb fed the 5' RACE reads into MiXCR, producing one record per CDR3 protein. Seen here are 65,000 to 95,000 distinct CDR3 sequences, approximately 9.1% observed once, and the top ten hold 4.8%. The clonotype comes from an adult who was a healthcare worker with PCR-confirmed SARS-CoV-2 infection or an uninfected control (not recorded which). This chain joins TRBV19 and TRBJ2-6; the D gene is possibly TRBD2 (5 bases). Source material: whole blood. This CDR3 is CASSMRVGANVLTF. The CDR3 DNA follows: TGTGCCAGTAGTATGCGGGTAGGGGCCAACGTCCTGACTTTC.